One T cell receptor (beta chain) is described in this entry. This specimen comes from a study of blood T cell repertoires in COVID-19. Overall study: Collection of acute and convalescent COVID-19 samples took place in the United States, Italy and Spain.

Here immunoSEQ multiplex PCR was the method, and the copy in TCRdb shows in-frame clones only, minus some. The sample lists roughly 300,000 clones, under 90% occurring once. Trimming pared 1 base from V and 5 bases from J, leaving 14 bases between. CDR1 and CDR2 from the germline V gene are SGHTA and FQGTGA. The length of the CDR3 is 15 residues. The chain uses TRBV7-3 and TRBJ1-1; D possibly corresponds to TRBD1 (5 bases). This receptor was identified in a woman between 55 and 75 years old with active or convalescent COVID-19. The material sequenced was peripheral blood. CDR3: CASSLNGGGVTEAFF. In DNA, the CDR3 is TGTGCCAGCAGCTTAAATGGTGGAGGGGTGACTGAAGCTTTCTTT.